These 27 T cell receptor beta chains originate from one sample sequenced in a study of CD8 T cells in ankylosing spondylitis. A single record per CDR3 protein comes from TCRdb applying MiXCR to the 5' RACE reads. The table has more than 400,000 distinct CDR3 sequences, approximately 5% seen once; the top ten hold 3% to 4%. Study results and limitations: A motif of 7 to 9 highly homologous TCR beta variants was seen as apparently characteristic of ankylosing spondylitis blood.

Antigen specificity for these receptors is unknown. What was sequenced was blood, either unsorted or a sorted T cell fraction (not recorded which). Source of these receptors: a male donor with ankylosing spondylitis.

There are many counts of this clonotype. The chain uses TRBV29-1 and TRBJ2-5; 11 bases match TRBD2. The J segment lost 4 bases and the V segment lost 7 bases, leaving 8 bases of the junction unmatched. Germline V CDR1 and CDR2: SQVTM, ANQGSEA. The CDR3 loop spans 14 amino acids. CDR3 sequence (DNA): TGCAGCGCGCTACTAGCGGGAGCCGGAGAGACCCAGTACTTC. It is translated as CSALLAGAGETQYF.

This clonotype was counted many times. CDR3 residues: CASSQVPAPDNEQFF. CDR3 nucleotides: TGCGCCAGCAGCCAAGTTCCAGCGCCAGATAATGAGCAGTTCTTC. The chain uses TRBV4-3 and TRBJ2-1; D not certain. The CDR3 consists of 15 residues. V lost 1 base to trimming and J lost 7 bases, with 14 bases between them. CDR1 is LGHNA, CDR2 YSLEER, per germline.

This clonotype has a count of ten or more. The gene calls are TRBV5-1 and TRBJ2-2, with 9 bases fitting TRBD2. From germline, CDR1 is SGHRS and CDR2 YFSETQ. The CDR3 has 11 residues. The V and J ends lost 0 bases and 16 bases, in that order; junction bases with no gene match: 1. The CDR3 nucleotides are TGCGCCAGCAGCTTGGAGCGGGAGGAGTTTTTT. Its translation is CASSLEREEFF.

This chain connects TRBV15 to TRBJ2-5; no firm D call. Trimming removed 5 bases from V and 2 bases from J, with 12 bases in between. The CDR3 totals 14 residues. Germline-derived CDR1 and CDR2 are LNHNV and YYDKDF (reference sequence). CDR3 bases: TGTGCCACCAGCCAAGGCTACTTACAAGAGACCCAGTACTTC. It encodes CATSQGYLQETQYF. The full variable domain, completed using reference TRBV15 and TRBJ2-5, is DAMVIQNPRYQVTQFGKPVTLSCSQTLNHNVMYWYQQKSSQAPKLLFHYYDKDFNNEADTPDNFQSRRPNTSFCFLDIRSPGLGDTAMYLCATSQGYLQETQYFGPGTRLLVL.

This clonotype has more than one count but fewer than ten. This sequence joins TRBV6-1 and TRBJ2-1; D ambiguous. Looked up from germline, CDR1 is MNHNS and CDR2 is SASEGT. This CDR3 is 16 amino acids long. The ends were cut back, 10 bases at V and 6 bases at J, with 25 bases in the middle. This CDR3 is CATPSPIGFAVNEQFF. CDR3 in DNA: TGTGCCACCCCCTCCCCCATCGGGTTTGCGGTCAATGAGCAGTTCTTC.

This clonotype occurred many times. Here the CDR3 reads CSASGEFVYGYTF. The CDR3 DNA reads as TGCAGTGCTAGCGGGGAGTTTGTCTATGGCTACACCTTC. The gene calls are TRBV20-1 and TRBJ1-2; D unresolved. Trimming removed 3 bases from V and 4 bases from J, with 12 bases in between. CDR3 size: 13 residues. Germline V gene sequence: CDR1 DFQATT, CDR2 SNEGSKA (reference sequence).

There are many counts of this clonotype. The chain joins TRBV29-1 to TRBJ2-1; D unclear. Germline CDR1 reads SQVTM; CDR2 reads ANQGSEA. Between the trimmed V and J ends, which lost 6 bases and 5 bases, there was a span of 8 bases. This CDR3 has 11 amino acids. CDR3: CSVVPHNEQFF. Here the CDR3 DNA reads TGCAGCGTCGTCCCCCACAATGAGCAGTTCTTC.

This clonotype was picked up many times. V gene TRBV20-1 combines with J gene TRBJ2-3, with 7 bases identical to TRBD2. After removal of 1 base from V and 0 bases from J, the junction contained 4 bases not matched to a gene. The CDR3 spans 15 residues. Germline V gene data show CDR1 as DFQATT and CDR2 as SNEGSKA (reference sequence). This chain's CDR3 is CSARGLAQSTDTQYF. The CDR3 DNA follows: TGCAGTGCTAGAGGACTAGCCCAGAGCACAGATACGCAGTATTTT.

This clonotype was seen repeatedly, ten times or more. The CDR3 sequence is CASSVVRGQGSYEQYF. The CDR3 nucleotides read TGTGCCAGCAGCGTAGTGAGGGGACAGGGTTCCTACGAGCAGTACTTC. The chain employs TRBV9 and TRBJ2-7; 9 nucleotides line up with TRBD1. V shed 0 bases, J shed 1 base, and the junction held 5 bases outside the gene matches. Per the germline V gene, CDR1 is SGDLS and CDR2 is YYNGEE. The length of the CDR3 is 16 residues.

The chain carries TRBV6-1 and TRBJ2-1, with 9 bases fitting TRBD1. J lost 5 bases, V lost 11 bases, and 10 bases had no gene match. CDR1 is MNHNS, CDR2 SASEGT, per germline. The CDR3 covers 14 residues. The CDR3 spells CAHTRGQGDNEQFF. CDR3 in DNA: TGTGCCCATACGCGGGGACAGGGAGACAATGAGCAGTTCTTC.

This clonotype has a count of ten or more. The rearrangement links TRBV7-9 to TRBJ2-7, with 7 bases matching TRBD1. This CDR3 region has 13 residues. Per germline, CDR1 SEHNR and CDR2 FQNEAQ (reference sequence). The trim removed 5 bases at V and 6 bases at J, leaving 7 bases unmatched. Written as DNA, the CDR3 is TGTGCCAGCAGCCCTCTCCAGGGGGTCGAGCAGTACTTC. It is translated as CASSPLQGVEQYF.

At least ten counts were recorded for this clonotype. The rearrangement joins TRBV5-1 to TRBJ2-7; 7 bases map to TRBD2. Germline V gives CDR1 SGHRS, CDR2 YFSETQ. This CDR3 has 15 amino acids. The J segment lost 2 bases and the V segment lost 1 base, leaving 6 bases of the junction unmatched. Here the CDR3 DNA reads TGCGCCAGCAGCTTGCGGGGGGTTTCTACCTACGAGCAGTACTTC. It encodes CASSLRGVSTYEQYF.

This clonotype was seen at least ten times. This rearrangement joins TRBV12-5 to TRBJ1-2; a possible D gene is TRBD1 (5 bases). Germline loops: CDR1 LGHNT, CDR2 FRNRAP. The CDR3 has 13 amino acids. The V end lost 6 bases, the J end lost 8 bases, and 16 bases lay between the germline ends. In nucleotides, the CDR3 is TGTGCTAGTGGGCACGGGACTGCTCGAGGCTACACCTTC. Protein sequence: CASGHGTARGYTF.

The chain has TRBV29-1 and TRBJ2-1, with 13 bases fitting TRBD2. With 5 bases clipped from V and 2 bases from J, the junction kept 18 bases outside the gene matches. The V gene's germline CDR1 is SQVTM and CDR2 ANQGSEA. The CDR3 runs 20 residues. CDR3 loop: CSVTPPAGLAGVHPYNEQFF. The CDR3 DNA reads as TGCAGCGTTACCCCCCCCGCAGGACTAGCGGGAGTCCACCCCTACAATGAGCAGTTCTTC.

This clonotype was counted many times. The V gene is TRBV5-1, the J gene TRBJ1-2, with D unresolved. From germline, CDR1 is SGHRS and CDR2 YFSETQ. Between the trimmed V and J ends, which lost 2 bases and 2 bases, there was a span of 10 bases. The CDR3 runs 14 residues. The CDR3 DNA reads TGCGCCAGCAGCTTTTCATCGGCAAACTATGGCTACACCTTC. Residues: CASSFSSANYGYTF. The full variable domain, in which reference TRBV5-1 and TRBJ1-2 provide the parts outside the CDR3, is KAGVTQTPRYLIKTRGQQVTLSCSPISGHRSVSWYQQTPGQGLQFLFEYFSETQRNKGNFPGRFSGRQFSNSRSEMNVSTLELGDSALYLCASSFSSANYGYTFGSGTRLTVV.

This clonotype was counted at least ten times. The chain combines TRBV5-1 with TRBJ2-7, with a tentative D call TRBD2 (5 bases). The CDR3 totals 13 residues. Trimming shortened V by 2 bases and J by 6 bases, and 12 bases separated the two germline ends. CDR1 and CDR2 (germline): SGHRS, YFSETQ. CDR3 residues: CASSLRERSEQYF. DNA for the CDR3: TGCGCCAGCAGCTTAAGGGAGAGGTCCGAGCAGTACTTC.

This clonotype was counted ten times or more. The rearrangement joins TRBV12-3 or TRBV12-4 to TRBJ2-2; D not certain. V lost 5 bases and J 0 bases, leaving 10 bases between the germline ends. The CDR3 covers 15 residues. Here the CDR3 reads CASSLGIANTGELFF. The CDR3 nucleotides are TGTGCCAGCAGTCTAGGCATTGCGAACACCGGGGAGCTGTTTTTT.

This clonotype was seen ten or more times. The gene calls are TRBV5-1 and TRBJ2-7; D unresolved. Trimming cost V 6 bases and J 5 bases, with 12 bases left between them. Germline V gene data show CDR1 as SGHRS and CDR2 as YFSETQ. The length of the CDR3 is 12 residues. The chain's CDR3 is CASKSGGNEQYF. CDR3 bases: TGCGCCAGCAAATCCGGTGGTAACGAGCAGTACTTC.

There are many counts of this clonotype. The CDR3 DNA is TGTGCCAGCAGCTCCCAGGGGGCAACTGAGCAGTTCTTC. It yields the protein CASSSQGATEQFF. The chain carries TRBV7-2 and TRBJ2-1, with TRBD1 matching over 8 bases. Germline CDR1 is SGHTA and CDR2 is FQGNSA. V was pared by 4 bases and J by 9 bases, with 5 bases of the junction left unmatched. This CDR3 region has 13 residues.

There are a few counts of this clonotype. The CDR3 region is CASIAGGLPAYEQYF. As DNA, the CDR3 is TGTGCCAGCATAGCGGGGGGGCTCCCGGCGTACGAGCAGTACTTC. The V call is TRBV6-1, the J call TRBJ2-7, with 11 bases identical to TRBD2. Per the germline V gene, CDR1 is MNHNS and CDR2 is SASEGT. This CDR3 has 15 amino acids. Trimming removed 7 bases from V and 4 bases from J; junction bases left unmatched: 9.

Ten or more counts support this clonotype. The rearrangement joins TRBV12-3 or TRBV12-4 to TRBJ1-5; D gene uncertain. The germline V and J ends were trimmed by 0 bases and 7 bases, with 10 bases remaining between them. CDR3 length equals 14 residues. The CDR3 DNA reads as TGTGCCAGCAGTTTAGCGCTTCATAAGCAGCCCCAGCATTTT. Translation: CASSLALHKQPQHF.

This clonotype occurred many times. The chain employs TRBV4-1 and TRBJ2-2; possibly TRBD1 for D (6 bases). This CDR3 is built from 17 residues. Germline V lookup: CDR1 MGHRA, CDR2 YSYEKL. Trimming pared 0 bases from V and 5 bases from J, leaving 16 bases between. The DNA for the CDR3 is TGCGCCAGCAGCCAAGACCCTCCAGGGGTCCGGACCGGGGAGCTGTTTTTT. Its translation is CASSQDPPGVRTGELFF.

This clonotype has a count of ten or more. The genes are TRBV12-3 or TRBV12-4 and TRBJ1-1, with D possibly matching TRBD1 (5 bases). CDR3 length: 15 residues. The V end was cut by 6 bases, the J end by 3 bases, with 17 bases between. The CDR3: CASRAVGGYDTEAFF. CDR3 sequence (DNA): TGTGCCAGCAGAGCCGTGGGGGGATACGACACTGAAGCTTTCTTT.

At least ten counts were recorded for this clonotype. This sequence joins TRBV6-2 or TRBV6-3 and TRBJ2-5; D unclear. V gave up 2 bases and J gave up 1 base, with 8 bases separating them. Germline CDR1 reads MNHEY; CDR2 reads SVGEGT. This CDR3 is built from 14 residues. For the CDR3, the DNA is TGTGCCAGCAGTTACGTGGCGGCCCAAGAGACCCAGTACTTC. Translated: CASSYVAAQETQYF.

This clonotype was seen a handful of times. This chain links TRBV4-1 with TRBJ1-5; D might be TRBD1 (5 bases). V gave up 4 bases and J gave up 3 bases, with 16 bases separating them. Per germline, CDR1 MGHRA and CDR2 YSYEKL. The CDR3 covers 16 residues. CDR3 DNA: TGCGCCAGCAGCCCGGTGGGGGACGGGGTCAATCAGCCCCAGCATTTT. Translation gives CASSPVGDGVNQPQHF.

The V gene is TRBV7-9, the J gene TRBJ2-7; D may be TRBD2 (7 bases). The CDR3 is 14 amino acids. V dropped 8 bases and J dropped 2 bases, with 16 bases sitting between them. Germline loops: CDR1 SEHNR, CDR2 FQNEAQ (reference sequence). The CDR3 protein is CASSKGGGTYEQYF. The CDR3, as DNA: TGTGCCAGCTCCAAGGGCGGGGGCACCTACGAGCAGTACTTC.

This clonotype appeared many times. The rearrangement links TRBV4-3 to TRBJ2-3, with D maybe TRBD2 (6 bases). Germline assignment: CDR1 LGHNA and CDR2 YSLEER. The CDR3 runs to 19 residues. The V end lost 4 bases, the J end lost 4 bases, and 27 bases lay between the germline ends. The CDR3: CASSLTRDFPPGGSDTQYF. CDR3 bases: TGCGCCAGCAGCCTAACCCGGGACTTCCCCCCAGGCGGGTCAGATACGCAGTATTTT.